The source of this TCR beta chain is a study of blood T cells in healthy people across ages (dated by TCRdb to between 2014 and 2017). Study-level background: Template switching captured roughly one uniquely barcoded TCR beta cDNA molecule per two T cells in model experiments. To track age-related changes in TCR beta repertoire diversity, the study relied on deep sequencing normalized with unique cDNA molecular identifiers. Donors were grouped into four age groups: young (average approximately 16 years), middle-aged (roughly 37), aged (about 59) and long-lived (approximately 81). To avoid experimental bias, donors of different ages were randomly spread across the sequencing lanes. Using the same blood draw, the study looked at two additional independent replicas of 1 million unique cDNA reads for two donors, one aged 18 to 29 and the other aged 80 or older.

The CDR3 measures 14 amino acids from cysteine to phenylalanine. The DNA shown is the 42-base CDR3, in frame from base 1. The germline V gene supplies CDR1 LGHNT and CDR2 FRNRAP. With respect to this clonotype: The specificity of this receptor is unknown. Within one base of it there is no much larger clone, and no base qualities were kept.

The roughly 38 donors, aged 6 to 90 years, were systemically healthy Caucasian individuals from Russia. Each donor gave about 9.8 milliliters of peripheral blood, drawn into EDTA-treated Vacutainer tubes. PBMCs were isolated by Ficoll-Paque density-gradient centrifugation, with at least 6 million obtained per sample. Trizol reagent was used to extract total RNA from the PBMCs, yielding at least 6 micrograms per sample. For every donor, flow cytometry on a PBMC aliquot measured the percentage of naive CD45RAhigh/CD27high T cells. Overall study results and their limits: Observed TCR beta diversity per million T cells fell roughly linearly with age, and a significant reduction was already apparent by age roughly 41. A strong correlation was found between observed TCR beta diversity and the percentage of naive T cells measured by flow cytometry. Compared with the aged group, the long-lived group had more naive CD4+ T cells, fewer expanded clones and increased TCR diversity, suggesting age selection. Donor CMV infection status was unknown, potentially confounding age-related changes in expanded clonotypes. Because profiling used bulk unsorted PBMCs, naive and antigen-experienced compartments could not be compared conclusively. Estimates of total diversity from one million sequenced T cells were regarded as lower bounds and underestimates.

Libraries were prepared through 5' RACE. The data were produced on an Illumina HiSeq 2500. A second PCR of roughly 6 to 11 cycles was run with a J-beta primer mix and a sample-barcoded 5' primer. A unique molecular identifier was introduced onto each TCR beta cDNA molecule by a template-switch 5' adaptor carrying 12 random nucleotides. At least 2.5 million CDR3-containing paired-end reads were obtained from each sample. All of the RNA was converted into first-strand cDNA using the Mint cDNA synthesis kit, with a TRBC-specific oligonucleotide serving as the primer. Following uracil-DNA glycosylase treatment, a first 18-cycle PCR with universal primers M1SS and BC2_uni_R was performed on all cDNA. The authors processed their data as follows. Normalization of each sample was performed by random selection of 1 million high-quality reads, each carrying a distinct molecular identifier. Reads sharing molecular identifiers were discarded rather than binned into consensus sequences. MiTCR, run with a Q25 quality threshold and the strictest error-elimination algorithm, handled CDR3 identification, clonotype clustering and error correction. A nonparametric unseen species model with Euler transformation was used to estimate a lower bound on total TCR beta diversity. TCRdb reanalyzed the raw reads on its own, using fastp at Q25 for trimming and MiXCR for clone calling, and kept in-frame beta chains. Each entry is one CDR3 protein sequence, shown with its most common DNA and genes. TCRdb, rather than the study authors, made the V and J calls. The sample table holds over 1.5 million distinct CDR3 sequences, of which 49% were seen once. The top ten clones comprise 2% to 2.5% of the sample.

The sequence is built from TRBV12-5 and TRBJ2-1; TRBD2 might be the D gene, on 6 matching bases. The DNA end is a closer match to TRBJ2-7, so the J assignment may be wrong. The origin of this receptor is a middle-aged woman in good health. The sequenced material came from blood. The CDR3 sequence is CASAPRGNYNEQYF. The nucleotide sequence is TGTGCTAGTGCTCCCCGCGGGAATTACAATGAGCAGTACTTC.